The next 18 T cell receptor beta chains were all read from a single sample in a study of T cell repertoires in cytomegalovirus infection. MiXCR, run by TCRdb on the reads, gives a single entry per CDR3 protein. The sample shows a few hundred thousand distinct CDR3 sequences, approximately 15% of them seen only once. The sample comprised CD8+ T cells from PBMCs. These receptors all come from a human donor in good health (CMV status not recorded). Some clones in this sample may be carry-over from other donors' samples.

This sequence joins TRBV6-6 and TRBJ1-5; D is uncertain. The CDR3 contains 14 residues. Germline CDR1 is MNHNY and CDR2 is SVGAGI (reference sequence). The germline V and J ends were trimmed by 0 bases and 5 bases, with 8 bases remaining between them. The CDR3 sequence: CASSYSISDQPQHF. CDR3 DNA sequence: TGTGCCAGCAGTTACTCGATCTCGGATCAGCCCCAGCATTTT.

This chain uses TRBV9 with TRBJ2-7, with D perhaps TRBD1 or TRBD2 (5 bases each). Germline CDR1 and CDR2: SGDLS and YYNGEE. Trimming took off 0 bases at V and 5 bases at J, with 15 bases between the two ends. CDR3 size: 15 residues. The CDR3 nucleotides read TGTGCCAGCAGCGTAGAGGGACGTCGAGGGGACGAGCAGTACTTC. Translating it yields CASSVEGRRGDEQYF.

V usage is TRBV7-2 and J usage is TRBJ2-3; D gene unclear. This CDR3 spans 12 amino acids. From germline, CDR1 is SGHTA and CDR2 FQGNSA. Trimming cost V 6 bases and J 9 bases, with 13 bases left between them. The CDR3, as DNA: TGTGCCAGCAGGGACCTCGCAGTAACGCAGTATTTT. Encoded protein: CASRDLAVTQYF.

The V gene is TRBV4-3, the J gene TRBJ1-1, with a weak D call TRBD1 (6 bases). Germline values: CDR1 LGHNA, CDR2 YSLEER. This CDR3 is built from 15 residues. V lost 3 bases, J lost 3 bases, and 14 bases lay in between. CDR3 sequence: CASSQGARGYTEAFF. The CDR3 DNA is TGCGCCAGCAGCCAGGGGGCGCGGGGGTACACTGAAGCTTTCTTT.

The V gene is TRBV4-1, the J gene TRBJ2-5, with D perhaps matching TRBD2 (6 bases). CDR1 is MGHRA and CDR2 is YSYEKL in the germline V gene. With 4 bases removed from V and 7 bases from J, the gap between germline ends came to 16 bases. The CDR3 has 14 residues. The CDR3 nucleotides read TGCGCCAGCAGCCCCACGTTCGGGGGAGGGACCCAGTACTTC. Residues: CASSPTFGGGTQYF.

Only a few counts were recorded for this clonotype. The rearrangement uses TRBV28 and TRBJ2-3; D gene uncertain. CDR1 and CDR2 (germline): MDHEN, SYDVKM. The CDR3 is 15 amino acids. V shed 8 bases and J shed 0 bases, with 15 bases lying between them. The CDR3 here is CASGSLDASTDTQYF. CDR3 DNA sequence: TGTGCCAGCGGATCTCTGGACGCAAGCACAGATACGCAGTATTTT.

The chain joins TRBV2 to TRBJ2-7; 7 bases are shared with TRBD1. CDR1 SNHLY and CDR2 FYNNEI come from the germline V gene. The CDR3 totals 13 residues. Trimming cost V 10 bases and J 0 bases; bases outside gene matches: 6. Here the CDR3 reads CANKGTVSYEQYF. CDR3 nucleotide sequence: TGTGCCAACAAAGGGACAGTCTCCTACGAGCAGTACTTC.

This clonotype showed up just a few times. CDR3 DNA: TGTGCCAGCAGCTCGACGGATTCCTCTCACTACGAGCAGTACTTC. Translation: CASSSTDSSHYEQYF. The chain combines TRBV5-5 with TRBJ2-7; no definite D call. The CDR3 spans 15 residues. The V gene's germline CDR1 is SGHKS and CDR2 YYEKEE (reference sequence). V was clipped by 3 bases and J by 3 bases, with 16 bases between them.

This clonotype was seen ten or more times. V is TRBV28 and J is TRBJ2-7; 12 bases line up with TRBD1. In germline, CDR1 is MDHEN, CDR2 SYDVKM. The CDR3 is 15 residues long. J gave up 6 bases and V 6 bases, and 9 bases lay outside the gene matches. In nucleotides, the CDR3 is TGTGCCAGCAGCCTCACCGGGACAGGGGGCATCGAGCAGTACTTC. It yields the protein CASSLTGTGGIEQYF.

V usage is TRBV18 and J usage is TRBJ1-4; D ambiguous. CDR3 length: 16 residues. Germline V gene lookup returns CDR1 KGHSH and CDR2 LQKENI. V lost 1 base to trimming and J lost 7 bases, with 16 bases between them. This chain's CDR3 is CASSPLAPSTGEKLFF. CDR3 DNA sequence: TGTGCCAGCTCACCACTAGCTCCCTCAACGGGTGAAAAACTGTTTTTT.

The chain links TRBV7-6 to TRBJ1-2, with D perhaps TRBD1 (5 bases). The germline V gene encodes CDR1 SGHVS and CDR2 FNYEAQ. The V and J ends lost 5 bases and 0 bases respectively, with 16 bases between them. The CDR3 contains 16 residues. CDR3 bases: TGTGCCAGCAGCCCGGGACCTAAGTTAGCTAACTATGGCTACACCTTC. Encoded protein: CASSPGPKLANYGYTF.

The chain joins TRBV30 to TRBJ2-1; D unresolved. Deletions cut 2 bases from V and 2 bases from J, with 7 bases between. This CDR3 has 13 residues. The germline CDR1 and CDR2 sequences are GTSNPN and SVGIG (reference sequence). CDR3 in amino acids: CAWSSYAYNEQFF. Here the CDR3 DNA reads TGTGCCTGGAGTTCGTATGCCTACAATGAGCAGTTCTTC.

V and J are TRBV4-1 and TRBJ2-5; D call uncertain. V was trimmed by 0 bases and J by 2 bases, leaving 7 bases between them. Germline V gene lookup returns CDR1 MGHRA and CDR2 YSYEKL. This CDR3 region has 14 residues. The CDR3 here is CASSQDGWQETQYF. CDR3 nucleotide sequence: TGCGCCAGCAGCCAAGATGGCTGGCAAGAGACCCAGTACTTC.

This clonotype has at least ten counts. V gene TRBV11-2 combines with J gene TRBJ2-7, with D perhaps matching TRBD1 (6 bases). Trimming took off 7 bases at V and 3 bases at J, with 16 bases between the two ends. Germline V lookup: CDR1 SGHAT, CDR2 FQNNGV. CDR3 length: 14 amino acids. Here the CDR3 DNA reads TGTGCCAGCACCAGACAGGCGCCAAACTACGAGCAGTACTTC. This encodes CASTRQAPNYEQYF.

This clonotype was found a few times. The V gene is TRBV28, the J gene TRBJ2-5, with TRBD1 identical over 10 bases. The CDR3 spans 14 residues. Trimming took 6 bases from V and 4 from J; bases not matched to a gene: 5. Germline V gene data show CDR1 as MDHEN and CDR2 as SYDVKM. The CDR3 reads CASRGDRGGETQYF. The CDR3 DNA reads TGTGCCAGCAGAGGGGACAGGGGAGGAGAGACCCAGTACTTC.

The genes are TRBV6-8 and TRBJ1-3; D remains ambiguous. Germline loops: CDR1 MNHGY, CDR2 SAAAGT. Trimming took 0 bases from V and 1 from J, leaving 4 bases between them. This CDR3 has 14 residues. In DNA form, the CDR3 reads TGTGCCAGCAGTTACTCGGGTTCTGGAAACACCATATATTTT. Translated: CASSYSGSGNTIYF.

The chain's CDR3 is CASSQAQGRISYEQYF. The CDR3 DNA reads as TGTGCCAGCAGCCAAGCCCAGGGACGAATCTCCTACGAGCAGTACTTC. V is TRBV3-1 and J is TRBJ2-7; D might be TRBD1 or TRBD2, each matching 5 bases. CDR3 length equals 16 residues. Germline values: CDR1 LGHDT, CDR2 YNNKEL (reference sequence). Trimming stripped 1 base from V and 0 bases from J, with 13 bases between.

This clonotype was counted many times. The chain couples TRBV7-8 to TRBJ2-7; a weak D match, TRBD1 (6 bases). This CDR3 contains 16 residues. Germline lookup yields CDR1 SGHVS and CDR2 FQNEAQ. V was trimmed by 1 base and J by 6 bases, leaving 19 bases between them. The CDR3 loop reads CASSLGSGGPSGEQYF. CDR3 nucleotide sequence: TGTGCCAGCAGCTTAGGTAGTGGGGGCCCCTCGGGCGAGCAGTACTTC.